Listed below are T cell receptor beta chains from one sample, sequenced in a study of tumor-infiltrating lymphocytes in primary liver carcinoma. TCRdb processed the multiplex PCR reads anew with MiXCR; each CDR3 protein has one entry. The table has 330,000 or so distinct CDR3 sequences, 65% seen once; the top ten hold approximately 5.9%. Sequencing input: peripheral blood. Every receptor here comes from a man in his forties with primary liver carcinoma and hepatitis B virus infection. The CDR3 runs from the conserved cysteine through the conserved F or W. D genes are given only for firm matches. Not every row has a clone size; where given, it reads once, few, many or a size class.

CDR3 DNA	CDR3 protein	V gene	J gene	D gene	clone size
TGTGCCATCAGCTTCGACCTGGACAAGCGGTACTTC	CAISFDLDKRYF	TRBV11-2	TRBJ2-7	.	.
TGTGCCAGCAGCCCGGACTATGCGGGGGCCAAAAACATTCAGTACTTC	CASSPDYAGAKNIQYF	TRBV5-5	TRBJ2-4	.	.
TGTGCCAGCACCGATCTAGGGTCTGGGGCTAACGTCCTGACTTTC	CASTDLGSGANVLTF	TRBV6-5	TRBJ2-6	.	.
TGTGCCAGCAGTTACTATAGAGGGTCTGGGACCCAGTACTTC	CASSYYRGSGTQYF	TRBV6-5	TRBJ2-5	.	many
TGTGCCAGCAATTCTCGACTAGCGGGAGGGCTCGGGGAGCAGTACTTC	CASNSRLAGGLGEQYF	TRBV6-6	TRBJ2-7	TRBD2	.
TGCAGGTATCTTCTAGCGGCCTCCTACGAGCAGTACTTC	CRYLLAASYEQYF	TRBV29-1	TRBJ2-7	TRBD2	many
TGCAGCATTCCACTAGTTTCCTACAATGAGCAGTTATTC	CSIPLVSYNEQLF	TRBV29-1	TRBJ2-1	.	.
TGTGCCAGCAGCCCCCCGACTAGCGTAGATACGCAGTATTTT	CASSPPTSVDTQYF	TRBV7-9	TRBJ2-3	TRBD2	.
TGTGCCAGCAGCTTACGGGCCGGCGGCGGGAGGGCAGATACGCAGTATTTT	CASSLRAGGGRADTQYF	TRBV11-2	TRBJ2-3	TRBD2	.
TGTGCCAGCAAACGTCGTCGGGGGGGACTAGGCGATGAGCAGTTCTTC	CASKRRRGGLGDEQFF	TRBV7-8	TRBJ2-1	TRBD2	few
TGTGCCATCAGTGGTAGAGAGACGGATGAGCAGTACTTC	CAISGRETDEQYF	TRBV10-3	TRBJ2-7	.	.
TGTGCCGGCAGCTTAGCCGGGATCCAGGAGCAGTACTTC	CAGSLAGIQEQYF	TRBV11-3	TRBJ2-7	.	.
TGCGCCAGCAGCCAAGGGGTCACAGGGTTGGTCTACGAGCAGTTCTTC	CASSQGVTGLVYEQFF	TRBV4-1	TRBJ2-1	.	.
TGTGCTAGTGGTTTGGTATACCCGCAGTTCTTC	CASGLVYPQFF	TRBV12-5	TRBJ2-1	.	.
TGTGCCAGCAGCATCGGATCCTCAGGCCAGGCGAACGCTGAAGCTTTCTTT	CASSIGSSGQANAEAFF	TRBV11-2	TRBJ1-1	.	.
TGTGCCAGCAGTGAATTCCAGGGGGGTCGGGAGACCCAGTACTTC	CASSEFQGGRETQYF	TRBV25-1	TRBJ2-5	.	.
TGTGCCAGCAGTCCCCTGGGGGGATCTGGGGCCAACGTCCTGACTTTC	CASSPLGGSGANVLTF	TRBV6-5	TRBJ2-6	.	many